This entry is about one TCR beta chain. The trim removed 5 bases at V and 5 bases at J, leaving 6 bases unmatched. Germline loops: CDR1 SNHLY, CDR2 FYNNEI. The CDR3 is 14 residues long. The entry originates in a study of blood T cells in healthy people across ages. A sample-barcoded 5' primer and a J-beta primer mix were used in a second PCR of about 7 to 11 cycles. Via MiXCR, TCRdb re-called the 5' RACE reads, giving one row per CDR3 protein. The sample holds about 1.1 million distinct CDR3 sequences, roughly two fifths seen once. J is TRBJ2-5 and V is TRBV2; TRBD1 agrees at 9 bases. The sample taken for sequencing was blood. This sequence was found in a man younger than 35 in good health. The CDR3 bases are TGTGCCAGCAGTTTGGCGGACAGGGGCGAGACCCAGTACTTC. Translation gives CASSLADRGETQYF.